This is a list of T cell receptor beta chains from one sample in a study of blood T cell repertoires in COVID-19. This table comes from immunoSEQ multiplex PCR, and its TCRdb copy is limited to in-frame clones, with some not included. This sample yields almost 40,000 clones, of which approximately 85% are seen a single time; about 4% belongs to the top ten. Sequencing was carried out using peripheral blood. Source of these receptors: a man aged 55 to 70 with acute or convalescent COVID-19. The CDR3 runs from the conserved cysteine through the conserved F or W. D genes are given only for firm matches. Clone size, where shown, is once, few, many, or a class for clones that have expanded.

clone size,J gene,V gene,D gene,CDR3 protein,CDR3 DNA
.,TRBJ2-7,TRBV27,TRBD1,CASSLSGPTGAAYEQYF,TGTGCCAGCAGTTTATCGGGGCCGACAGGGGCTGCCTACGAGCAGTACTTC
once,TRBJ2-3,TRBV20-1,.,CSARVRDTQYF,TGCAGTGCTAGAGTGAGGGATACGCAGTATTTT
.,TRBJ2-1,TRBV6-4,TRBD2,CASSDSLAGGIGEQFF,TGTGCCAGCAGTGACTCACTAGCGGGAGGGATCGGTGAGCAGTTCTTC
.,TRBJ1-6,TRBV28,.,CASRGRVQAGSPLHF,TGTGCCAGCAGGGGAAGGGTGCAGGCGGGCTCACCCCTCCACTTT
.,TRBJ2-6,TRBV18,.,CASSPQQAGANVLTF,TGTGCCAGCTCACCCCAACAGGCTGGGGCCAACGTCCTGACTTTC
.,TRBJ2-3,TRBV12-5,TRBD1,CASGLTGGTDTQYF,TGTGCTAGTGGTTTGACAGGGGGCACAGATACGCAGTATTTT
.,TRBJ2-2,TRBV9,.,CASRRGSDTGELFF,TGTGCCAGCAGGAGGGGGAGTGACACCGGGGAGCTGTTTTTT
.,TRBJ1-1,TRBV7-9,.,CASSRRYGTEAFF,TGTGCCAGCAGCCGCAGGTATGGCACTGAAGCTTTCTTT
.,TRBJ2-3,TRBV2,TRBD2,CASLTVKRGAGGDTDTQYF,TGTGCCAGCCTAACCGTGAAGCGGGGGGCCGGGGGTGACACAGATACGCAGTATTTT
.,TRBJ2-2,TRBV5-1,TRBD1,CASARGQLNTGELFF,TGCGCCAGCGCTCGGGGACAGCTTAACACCGGGGAGCTGTTTTTT
.,TRBJ2-7,TRBV18,.,CASSPVGSYEQYF,TGTGCCAGCTCACCTGTCGGGTCCTACGAGCAGTACTTC
.,TRBJ2-7,TRBV6-4,.,CASPEESAHEQYF,TGTGCCAGCCCGGAGGAATCCGCCCACGAGCAGTACTTC
.,TRBJ1-2,TRBV7-2,TRBD1,CASSSGPGQTSYGYTF,TGTGCCAGCAGTTCTGGGCCGGGACAGACCTCCTATGGCTACACCTTC
.,TRBJ1-1,TRBV19,.,CASSFRQGGYTEAFF,TGTGCCAGTAGTTTCCGGCAGGGAGGGTACACTGAAGCTTTCTTT
.,TRBJ2-7,TRBV28,.,CASSFPGIYEQYF,TGTGCCAGCAGTTTCCCGGGGATTTACGAGCAGTACTTC
few,TRBJ2-5,TRBV6-5,.,CASSSYLGAGQETQYF,TGTGCCAGCAGTTCTTACCTGGGCGCGGGCCAAGAGACCCAGTACTTC
.,TRBJ1-4,TRBV7-9,.,CASSPWGANEKLFF,TGTGCCAGCAGCCCCTGGGGAGCTAATGAAAAACTGTTTTTT
.,TRBJ2-3,TRBV7-3,TRBD2,CASSRTSGASTDTQYF,TGTGCCAGCAGCCGAACTAGCGGGGCAAGCACAGATACGCAGTATTTT
.,TRBJ2-5,TRBV5-1,TRBD1,CASSFSGSGGETQYF,TGCGCCAGCAGCTTTTCAGGGTCAGGGGGAGAGACCCAGTACTTC
once,TRBJ1-2,TRBV28,TRBD1,CASSQGQASYGYTF,TGTGCCAGCAGCCAAGGACAGGCCTCCTATGGCTACACCTTC
.,TRBJ1-1,TRBV13,TRBD1,CASSLDRGPRMNTEAFF,TGTGCCAGCAGCTTAGACAGGGGCCCCAGAATGAACACTGAAGCTTTCTTT
.,TRBJ1-2,TRBV19,.,CASSIALQGVYGYTF,TGTGCCAGTAGTATAGCTCTACAGGGAGTATATGGCTACACCTTC
.,TRBJ2-7,TRBV7-2,TRBD1,CASSPRQGAYEQYF,TGTGCCAGCAGCCCACGACAGGGCGCCTACGAGCAGTACTTC
.,TRBJ2-5,TRBV5-1,TRBD1,CASSFRTGRETQYF,TGCGCCAGCAGCTTCCGGACAGGGAGAGAGACCCAGTACTTC
few,TRBJ2-7,TRBV5-1,.,CASRPWETSYEQYF,TGCGCCAGCCGCCCGTGGGAGACAAGCTACGAGCAGTACTTC
.,TRBJ1-5,TRBV27,TRBD1,CASSLDRAGGQPQHF,TGTGCCAGCAGTTTAGATCGGGCAGGGGGACAGCCCCAGCATTTT
once,TRBJ2-5,TRBV30,.,CAWSVQETQYF,TGTGCCTGGAGTGTTCAGGAGACCCAGTACTTC
.,TRBJ1-1,TRBV5-1,.,CASTKGDANTEAFF,TGCGCCAGCACCAAAGGGGATGCGAACACTGAAGCTTTCTTT
.,TRBJ1-5,TRBV6-4,TRBD1,CASSDQGAVNQPQHF,TGTGCCAGCAGTGACCAGGGGGCGGTCAATCAGCCCCAGCATTTT
.,TRBJ2-2,TRBV2,.,CATSNRGGGTGELFF,TGTGCCACCTCCAACAGGGGGGGAGGCACCGGGGAGCTGTTTTTT
once,TRBJ2-7,TRBV18,TRBD1,CASSPQGAYEQYF,TGTGCCAGCTCACCCCAGGGGGCATACGAGCAGTACTTC
few,TRBJ1-1,TRBV5-1,TRBD1,CATRSGQSNTEAFF,TGCGCCACCCGCTCGGGACAGTCAAACACTGAAGCTTTCTTT
.,TRBJ1-5,TRBV10-2,TRBD1,CASSDRDLNQPQHF,TGCGCCAGTTCGGACAGGGACCTTAATCAGCCCCAGCATTTT
.,TRBJ1-2,TRBV7-9,.,CASSLEGARGGYTF,TGTGCCAGCAGCTTAGAGGGTGCCCGGGGAGGCTACACCTTC
.,TRBJ2-7,TRBV2,.,CASWRDSSSYEQYF,TGTGCCAGCTGGCGGGACAGCAGCTCCTACGAGCAGTACTTC
few,TRBJ2-2,TRBV7-3,.,CASSLARENTGELFF,TGTGCCAGCAGCTTAGCGAGGGAAAACACCGGGGAGCTGTTTTTT
few,TRBJ2-7,TRBV6-6,TRBD2,CASSRRAGEDEQYF,TGTGCCAGCAGCCGAAGAGCGGGGGAGGACGAGCAGTACTTC
.,TRBJ1-5,TRBV19,.,CASSIVFQPQHF,TGTGCCAGTAGTATCGTGTTCCAGCCCCAGCATTTT
.,TRBJ1-2,TRBV7-8,.,CASSSRGSYGYTF,TGTGCCAGCAGCTCACGGGGGTCCTATGGCTACACCTTC
.,TRBJ2-7,TRBV5-1,.,CASSPQLTGYEQYF,TGCGCCAGCAGCCCACAGTTGACCGGATACGAGCAGTACTTC
.,TRBJ2-3,TRBV9,.,CASSDSGGATGSTDTQYF,TGTGCCAGCAGCGACTCAGGTGGGGCTACGGGTAGCACAGATACGCAGTATTTT
.,TRBJ2-5,TRBV7-7,TRBD1,CASSPGTGQETQYF,TGTGCTAGCAGCCCGGGGACAGGACAAGAGACCCAGTACTTC
.,TRBJ1-4,TRBV2,TRBD1,CASGDRRNEKLFF,TGTGCCAGCGGGGACAGGCGTAATGAAAAACTGTTTTTT
.,TRBJ2-3,TRBV4-3,TRBD2,CASSHGGDTQYF,TGCGCCAGCTCCCACGGGGGGGATACGCAGTATTTT
.,TRBJ2-7,TRBV5-1,.,CASSSIPGMSYEQYF,TGCGCCAGCAGCTCCATACCGGGAATGTCCTACGAGCAGTACTTC
.,TRBJ2-5,TRBV7-3,.,CASSLRGSETQYF,TGTGCCAGCAGCTTACGGGGGTCAGAGACCCAGTACTTC
once,TRBJ2-1,TRBV30,.,CAWSGERGNEQFF,TGTGCCTGGAGTGGGGAACGGGGGAATGAGCAGTTCTTC
.,TRBJ2-7,TRBV12-3/TRBV12-4,.,CASSLARDYEQYF,TGTGCCAGCAGTTTAGCCCGCGACTACGAGCAGTACTTC
once,TRBJ1-1,TRBV2,.,CASWRATEAFF,TGTGCCAGCTGGAGAGCCACTGAAGCTTTCTTT
.,TRBJ2-3,TRBV18,TRBD1,CASSRGQSTDTQYF,TGTGCCAGCTCACGGGGACAGAGCACAGATACGCAGTATTTT
.,TRBJ1-5,TRBV5-1,.,CASSLEGVSNQPQHF,TGCGCCAGCAGCTTGGAGGGGGTAAGCAATCAGCCCCAGCATTTT